The clone carrying this TCR beta chain was detected many times. The entry originates in a study of metastatic and nonmetastatic thyroid tumors. Trimming removed 0 bases from V and 3 bases from J, with 0 bases in between. CDR1 and CDR2 from the germline V gene are PRHDT and FYEKMQ (reference sequence). This CDR3 contains 11 residues. With MiXCR, TCRdb called clones anew from the PCR reads. The sample lists 50,000 to 60,000 clones; around a sixth were seen once. All patients were treatment-naive before thyroid surgery. The chain joins TRBV13 to TRBJ2-7; no clear D gene. The TCR comes from a female donor with papillary thyroid cancer or a benign thyroid nodule (not recorded which). Some clones in this sample may be carry-over from other donors' samples. The sequenced sample was blood. The CDR3 here is CASSLGYEQYF. For the CDR3, the DNA is TGTGCCAGCAGCTTAGGCTACGAGCAGTACTTC.